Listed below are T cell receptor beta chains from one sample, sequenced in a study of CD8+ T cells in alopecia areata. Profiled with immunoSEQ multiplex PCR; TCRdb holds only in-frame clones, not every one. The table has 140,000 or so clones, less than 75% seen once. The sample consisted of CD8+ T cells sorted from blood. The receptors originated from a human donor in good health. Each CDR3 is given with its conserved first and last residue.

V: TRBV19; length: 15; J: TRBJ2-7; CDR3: CASSTPGQVLYEQYF
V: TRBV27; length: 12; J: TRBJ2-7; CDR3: CASSSVSYEQYF
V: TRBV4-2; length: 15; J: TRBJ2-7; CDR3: CASSPRLADPYEQYF
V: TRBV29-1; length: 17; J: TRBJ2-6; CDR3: CSVALRSRGLGANVLTF
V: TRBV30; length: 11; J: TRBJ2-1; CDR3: CAWDFYNEQFF
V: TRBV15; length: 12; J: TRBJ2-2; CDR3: CATRMNTGELFF
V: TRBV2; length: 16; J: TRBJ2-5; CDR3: CASSDGEGAPQETQYF
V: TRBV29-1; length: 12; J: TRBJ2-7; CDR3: CSVELAAYEQYF
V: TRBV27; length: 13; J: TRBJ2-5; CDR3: CASSWGSGETQYF
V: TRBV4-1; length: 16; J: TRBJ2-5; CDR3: CASSQVNFVGQETQYF
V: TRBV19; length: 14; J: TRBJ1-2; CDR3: CASTPMDSYYGYTF
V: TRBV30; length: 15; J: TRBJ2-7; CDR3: CAWSVRLAGLNEQYF
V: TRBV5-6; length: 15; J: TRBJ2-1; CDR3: CASSFGLAGGNEQFF
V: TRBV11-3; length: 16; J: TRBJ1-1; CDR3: CASSLGHGARNTEAFF
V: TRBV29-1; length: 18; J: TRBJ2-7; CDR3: CSVRLRGTSGIFPYEQYF
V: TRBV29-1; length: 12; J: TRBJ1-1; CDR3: CSGSLTGNDAFF
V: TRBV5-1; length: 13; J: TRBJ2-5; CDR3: CASSLDLGETQYF
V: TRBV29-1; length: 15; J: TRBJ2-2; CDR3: CSVVGDRENTGELFF
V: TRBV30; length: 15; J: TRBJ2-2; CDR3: CAWSEAGTNTGELFF
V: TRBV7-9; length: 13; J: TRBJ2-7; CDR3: CASSRDRENEQYF
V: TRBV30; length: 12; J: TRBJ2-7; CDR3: CACYAATDEQYF
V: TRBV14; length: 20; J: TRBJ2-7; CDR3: CASSQGGITWGTGNSYEQYF
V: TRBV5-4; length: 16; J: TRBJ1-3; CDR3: CASTQWQGIAGNTIYF
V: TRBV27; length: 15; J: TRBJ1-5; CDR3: CASSSQGAENQPQHF
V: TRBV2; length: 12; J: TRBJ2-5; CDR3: CATSLGPGTQYF
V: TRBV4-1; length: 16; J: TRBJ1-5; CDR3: CASSQTPGQGDQPQHF
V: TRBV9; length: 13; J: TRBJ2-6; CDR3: CASSASGANVLTF
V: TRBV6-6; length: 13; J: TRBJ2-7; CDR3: CASRSGPHYEQYF
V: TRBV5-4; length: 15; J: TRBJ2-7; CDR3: CASSLDQTPTYEQYF
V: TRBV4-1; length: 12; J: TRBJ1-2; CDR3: CASSQERGGYTF
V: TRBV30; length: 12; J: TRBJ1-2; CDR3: CAWQPGSYGYTF
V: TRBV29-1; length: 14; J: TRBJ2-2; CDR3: CSVEPDRVGGELFF
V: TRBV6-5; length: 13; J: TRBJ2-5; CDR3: CASSYSIWGTQYF
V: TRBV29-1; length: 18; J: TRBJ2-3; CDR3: CSVDGVREPLLFTDTQYF
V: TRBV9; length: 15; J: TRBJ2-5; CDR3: CASSPGGTRWGTQYF
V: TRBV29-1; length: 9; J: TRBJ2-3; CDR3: CSVGDIQYF
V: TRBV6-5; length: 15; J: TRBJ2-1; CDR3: CASSYGTGVYNEQFF
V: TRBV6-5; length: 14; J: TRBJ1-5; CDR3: CASSSGPSNQPQHF
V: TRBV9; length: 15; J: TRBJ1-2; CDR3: CASSADSPASYGYTF
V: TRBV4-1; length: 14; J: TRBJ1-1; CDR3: CASSQVTGVESAFF
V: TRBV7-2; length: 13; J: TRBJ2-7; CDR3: CASSLSTRYEQYF
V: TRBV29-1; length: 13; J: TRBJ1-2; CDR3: CSVEDQGLVGYTF
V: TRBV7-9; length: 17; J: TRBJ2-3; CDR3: CASRSIGTSGDPDTQYF
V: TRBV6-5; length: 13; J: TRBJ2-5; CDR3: CASETSGRETQYF